What follows describes a single TCR beta chain. What it binds is not known. This CDR3 comprises 15 residues. Germline V gene sequence: CDR1 GTSNPN, CDR2 SVGIG (reference sequence). The ends were cut back, 7 bases at V and 6 bases at J, with 22 bases in the middle. The data derive from a study of cytomegalovirus exposure and HLA in healthy donors. Study-level points and caveats: Cytomegalovirus association was assigned to approximately 160 TCR beta chains. Previous analysis showed most TCR beta V segments were productive about 87% or about 30% of the time. TCR beta sequences reportedly predicted most subjects' HLA-A and HLA-B alleles accurately. In a later analysis, TCR association rates varied by HLA locus: DRB1 most, HLA-C fewest.

Vbeta (60) and Jbeta (13) primers were used in the PCR. TCRdb's table, derived via immunoSEQ multiplex PCR, lists solely in-frame clones and lacks some. The profile covers hundreds of thousands of clones, with approximately 82% appearing a single time and 0.63% taken by the ten largest. This clonotype was sampled from a man aged 18 to 29 in good health and CMV-seronegative. This rearrangement joins TRBV30 to TRBJ1-5; the D is unclear. The source material was PBMCs. The CDR3 DNA reads TGTGCCTACACATTGACAAGCGGAGGGAGTCAGCCCCAGCATTTT. Translating it yields CAYTLTSGGSQPQHF. The complete variable domain, with remaining parts taken from reference TRBV30 and TRBJ1-5, reads SQTIHQWPATLVQPVGSPLSLECTVEGTSNPNLYWYRQAAGRGLQLLFYSVGIGQISSEVPQNLSASRPQDRQFILSSKKLLLSDSGFYLCAYTLTSGGSQPQHFGDGTRLSIL.